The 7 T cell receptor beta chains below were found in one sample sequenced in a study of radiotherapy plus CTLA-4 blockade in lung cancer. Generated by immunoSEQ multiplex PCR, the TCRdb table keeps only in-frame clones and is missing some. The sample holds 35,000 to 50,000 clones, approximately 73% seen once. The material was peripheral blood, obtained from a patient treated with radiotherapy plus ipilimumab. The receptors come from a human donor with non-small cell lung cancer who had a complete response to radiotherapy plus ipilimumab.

The CDR3 loop reads CASRPGWRNTDYTF. CDR3 coding DNA: TGCGCCAGCAGGCCAGGCTGGCGTAATACGGACTACACCTTC. V usage is TRBV5-1 and J usage is TRBJ1-2; no definite D call. The CDR3 totals 14 residues. Germline CDR1 and CDR2: SGHRS and YFSETQ. The V end was cut by 5 bases, the J end by 10 bases, with 21 bases between.

As DNA, the CDR3 is TGCGCCAGCAGACAGCGGGGTAGCGGAGGGGAGACCACCTACAATGAGCAGTTCTTC. This sequence encodes CASRQRGSGGETTYNEQFF. The V call is TRBV4-1, the J call TRBJ2-1; the match to TRBD2 covers 7 bases. The CDR3 is made up of 19 amino acids. J was trimmed by 2 bases and V by 6 bases; bases with no gene match: 19. Per germline, CDR1 MGHRA and CDR2 YSYEKL.

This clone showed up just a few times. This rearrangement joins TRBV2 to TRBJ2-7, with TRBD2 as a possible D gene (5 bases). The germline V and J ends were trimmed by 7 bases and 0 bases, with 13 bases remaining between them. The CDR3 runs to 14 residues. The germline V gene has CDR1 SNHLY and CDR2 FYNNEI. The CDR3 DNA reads TGTGCCAGCAAAGCGGCAGCTAGCTCCTACGAGCAGTACTTC. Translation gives CASKAAASSYEQYF.

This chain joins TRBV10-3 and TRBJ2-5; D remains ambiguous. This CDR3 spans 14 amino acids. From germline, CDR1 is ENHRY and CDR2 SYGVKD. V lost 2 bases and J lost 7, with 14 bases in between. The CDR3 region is CAISEPGTQMTQYF. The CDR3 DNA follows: TGTGCCATCAGTGAGCCAGGTACTCAAATGACCCAGTACTTC.

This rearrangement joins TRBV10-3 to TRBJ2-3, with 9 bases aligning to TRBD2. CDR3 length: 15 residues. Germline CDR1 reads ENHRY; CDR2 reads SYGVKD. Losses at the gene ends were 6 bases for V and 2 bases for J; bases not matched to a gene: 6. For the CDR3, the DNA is TGTGCCATCAGGAAAGCGGGGGGTAACACAGATACGCAGTATTTT. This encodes CAIRKAGGNTDTQYF.

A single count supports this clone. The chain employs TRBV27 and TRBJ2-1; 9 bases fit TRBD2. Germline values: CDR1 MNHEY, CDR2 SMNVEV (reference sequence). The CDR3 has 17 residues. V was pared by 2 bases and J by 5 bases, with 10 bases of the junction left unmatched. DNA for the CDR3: TGTGCCAGCAGTTTAATGAGCGGGAGGAACCTAAACAATGAGCAGTTCTTC. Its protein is CASSLMSGRNLNNEQFF.

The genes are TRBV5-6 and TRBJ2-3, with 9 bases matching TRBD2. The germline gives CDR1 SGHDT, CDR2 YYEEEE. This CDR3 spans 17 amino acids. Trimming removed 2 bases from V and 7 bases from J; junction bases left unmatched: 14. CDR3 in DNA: TGTGCCAGCAGCTTCAGCTATCTAGCGGGAACGGTAAATACGCAGTATTTT. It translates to CASSFSYLAGTVNTQYF.